The 20 T cell receptor beta chains below come from one sample, sequenced in a study of T cells after yellow fever vaccination. One entry per CDR3 protein, called by TCRdb with MiXCR from the 5' RACE reads. The sample includes just over 25,000 distinct CDR3 sequences, 5% to 7% of them seen just once. Material: PBMCs, either bulk or a sorted T-cell subset (CD4+, CD8+, memory, or dextramer-sorted; not recorded which), obtained 15 days after the yellow fever booster vaccination. The receptor source for this set is a man aged 30-40 years who received the YFV17D yellow fever vaccine.

The V call is TRBV10-3, the J call TRBJ1-3; D uncertain. Trimming cost V 3 bases and J 8 bases, with 8 bases left between them. Germline-derived CDR1 and CDR2 are ENHRY and SYGVKD. The CDR3 runs 12 residues. CDR3 amino acids: CAISETGDTIYF. DNA for the CDR3: TGTGCCATCAGTGAAACGGGAGACACCATATATTTT.

This clonotype was recorded at least ten times. The chain recombines TRBV10-3 with TRBJ2-1; perhaps TRBD1 as D (5 bases). Germline V CDR1 and CDR2: ENHRY, SYGVKD. This CDR3 is built from 13 residues. V shed 6 bases and J shed 8 bases, with 14 bases lying between them. The CDR3 spells CAISQGSFDEQFF. CDR3 sequence (DNA): TGTGCCATCAGCCAGGGAAGCTTCGATGAGCAGTTCTTC.

This clonotype showed up many times. The chain uses TRBV12-3 or TRBV12-4 and TRBJ2-1; D is undetermined. This CDR3 has 11 amino acids. V shed 6 bases and J shed 7 bases, with 7 bases lying between them. Here the CDR3 DNA reads TGTGCCAGCAGCGAAGGGAATGAGCAGTTCTTC. Its translation: CASSEGNEQFF.

Many counts were recorded for this clonotype. The chain recombines TRBV10-3 with TRBJ2-1; no clear D. The CDR3 length is 15 residues. Looked up from germline, CDR1 is ENHRY and CDR2 is SYGVKD. The V end lost 6 bases, the J end lost 0 bases, and 12 bases lay between the germline ends. The CDR3 sequence: CAIRDGSSSYNEQFF. DNA of the CDR3: TGTGCCATCAGGGACGGATCCAGCTCCTACAATGAGCAGTTCTTC.

This clonotype was seen just once. The V and J genes are TRBV4-2 and TRBJ2-7; TRBD2 matches at 13 bases. This CDR3 contains 16 residues. V gave up 0 bases and J gave up 2 bases; unmatched junction bases: 1. Germline values: CDR1 LGHNA, CDR2 YNFKEQ. The CDR3 DNA is TGTGCCAGCAGCCAAGAAGGACTAGCGGGAGCCTACGAGCAGTACTTC. It is translated as CASSQEGLAGAYEQYF.

This clonotype has just a few counts. The chain's CDR3 is CSATWGTDTQYF. For the CDR3, the DNA is TGCAGTGCTACGTGGGGCACAGATACGCAGTATTTT. This rearrangement joins TRBV20-1 to TRBJ2-3; D is undetermined. Between the trimmed V and J ends, which lost 4 bases and 1 base, there was a span of 6 bases. This CDR3 region has 12 residues. Looked up from germline, CDR1 is DFQATT and CDR2 is SNEGSKA (reference sequence).

Ten or more counts support this clonotype. The V gene is TRBV4-3, the J gene TRBJ2-2, with 8 positions matching TRBD1. The germline CDR1 and CDR2 sequences are LGHNA and YSLEER. The length of the CDR3 is 14 residues. J gave up 6 bases and V 3 bases, and 3 bases lay outside the gene matches. CDR3 DNA: TGCGCCAGCAGCCAGGAGGACAGGGCCGGGGAGCTGTTTTTT. Translation: CASSQEDRAGELFF.

The chain is built from TRBV6-5 and TRBJ1-6; no firm D call. Trimming cost V 4 bases and J 7 bases, with 14 bases left between them. Germline CDR1 is MNHEY and CDR2 is SVGAGI. This CDR3 spans 15 amino acids. The CDR3 loop reads CASSSQTFGNSPLHF. As DNA, the CDR3 is TGTGCCAGCAGTTCTCAAACTTTTGGCAATTCACCCCTCCACTTT.

This clonotype was observed at least ten times. This chain links TRBV12-3 or TRBV12-4 with TRBJ1-3, with D maybe TRBD1 (6 bases). This CDR3 has 12 amino acids. The ends were cut back, 4 bases at V and 7 bases at J, with 8 bases in the middle. CDR3 DNA sequence: TGTGCCAGCAGTTACAGGGTTAACACCATATATTTT. The encoded protein is CASSYRVNTIYF.

The table lists this clonotype with many counts. The V gene is TRBV20-1, the J gene TRBJ1-2; 7 nucleotides agree with TRBD1. The junction had 8 bases not matched to a gene; V was cut back by 3 bases and J by 4 bases. Germline V CDR1 and CDR2: DFQATT, SNEGSKA (reference sequence). There are 14 residues in the CDR3. CDR3 nucleotide sequence: TGCAGTGCTAGTGGCAGGGGGGTTTTCTATGGCTACACCTTC. Residues: CSASGRGVFYGYTF.

This clonotype appeared many times. The genes are TRBV5-1 and TRBJ2-7, with D perhaps TRBD2 (6 bases). Germline V CDR1 and CDR2: SGHRS, YFSETQ. The CDR3 length is 15 residues. V lost 0 bases and J lost 3, with 13 bases in between. The DNA for the CDR3 is TGCGCCAGCAGCTTGGAAGGAGGTAGCGGCTACGAGCAGTACTTC. Amino acid sequence: CASSLEGGSGYEQYF.

This clonotype was counted ten times or more. V is TRBV4-2 and J is TRBJ2-1; 14 bases are a match to TRBD2. The CDR3 is 17 amino acids. J gave up 3 bases and V 4 bases, and 5 bases lay outside the gene matches. Germline CDR1 and CDR2: LGHNA and YNFKEQ. CDR3 nucleotides: TGTGCCAGCAGCCCCACAGGGACTAGCGGGAGCTACAATGAGCAGTTCTTC. This gives the protein CASSPTGTSGSYNEQFF.

This clonotype has just one count. This may be a read error: a much more frequent sequence differs by one nucleotide. V is TRBV27 and J is TRBJ1-6, with 7 bases identical to TRBD1. Unmatched junction bases numbered 4, after V lost 6 bases and J lost 8 bases. This CDR3 is 13 amino acids long. CDR1 and CDR2 (germline): MNHEY, SMNVEV (reference sequence). The CDR3 region is CASRGQRYSPLHF. The CDR3 region has the DNA TGTGCCAGCAGGGGACAGAGGTATTCACCCCTCCACTTT.

Ten or more counts support this clonotype. The rearrangement links TRBV13 to TRBJ2-3, with a possible D match to TRBD1 (6 bases). This CDR3 spans 14 amino acids. Trimming left V 3 bases short and J 4 bases short, with 11 bases between. CDR1 and CDR2 from the germline V gene are PRHDT and FYEKMQ (reference sequence). The CDR3 spells CASSLVAGADTQYF. CDR3 DNA: TGTGCCAGCAGCTTGGTCGCAGGGGCAGATACGCAGTATTTT. Looking up the rest from reference TRBV13 and TRBJ2-3 gives the full variable domain: AAGVIQSPRHLIKEKRETATLKCYPIPRHDTVYWYQQGPGQDPQFLISFYEKMQSDKGSIPDRFSAQQFSDYHSELNMSSLELGDSALYFCASSLVAGADTQYFGPGTRLTVL.

The sample holds one count of this clonotype. A much larger clone lies one base from this, so it may be a read error. The chain uses TRBV3-1 and TRBJ1-5, with D hard to call. CDR3 length: 14 residues. CDR1 is LGHDT and CDR2 is YNNKEL in the germline V gene (reference sequence). The CDR3 sequence: CASSQGQRVSAHHF. The CDR3 DNA sequence: TGTGCCAGCAGCCAAGGTCAGAGAGTCTCGGCCCATCATTTT.

Many counts were recorded for this clonotype. The genes are TRBV5-1 and TRBJ2-1; TRBD2 is a possible D gene (5 bases). CDR1 and CDR2 (germline): SGHRS, YFSETQ. The CDR3 totals 15 residues. Trimming removed 0 bases at V and 4 bases at J, with 11 bases between. The CDR3 protein is CASSLEASTYNEQFF. The CDR3 coding sequence is TGCGCCAGCAGCTTGGAGGCTAGCACGTACAATGAGCAGTTCTTC.

This clonotype was seen repeatedly, ten times or more. The chain links TRBV2 to TRBJ2-7, with D possibly being TRBD2 (6 bases). Germline lookup yields CDR1 SNHLY and CDR2 FYNNEI. The CDR3 consists of 14 residues. Trimming stripped 9 bases from V and 4 bases from J, with 19 bases between. As DNA, the CDR3 is TGTGCCAGTCTCGGAGGGACCCTTAGTTACGAGCAGTACTTC. Protein product: CASLGGTLSYEQYF.

The sample holds many counts of this clonotype. This chain joins TRBV7-2 and TRBJ1-1, with a tentative D call TRBD1 (6 bases). From germline, CDR1 is SGHTA and CDR2 FQGNSA. Trimming stripped 3 bases from V and 0 bases from J, with 20 bases between. The CDR3 runs to 18 residues. The CDR3 region is CASSFIGVGGAMNTEAFF. In DNA, the CDR3 is TGTGCCAGCAGCTTCATAGGGGTTGGGGGGGCCATGAACACTGAAGCTTTCTTT. Full variable domain (missing parts from reference TRBV7-2 and TRBJ1-1): GAGVSQSPSNKVTEKGKDVELRCDPISGHTALYWYRQSLGQGLEFLIYFQGNSAPDKSGLPSDRFSAERTGGSVSTLTIQRTQQEDSAVYLCASSFIGVGGAMNTEAFFGQGTRLTVV.

This clonotype is termed medium-sized. The chain recombines TRBV5-1 with TRBJ2-1; D gene uncertain. Trimming stripped 0 bases from V and 6 bases from J, with 7 bases between. From germline, CDR1 is SGHRS and CDR2 YFSETQ. The length of the CDR3 is 13 residues. This CDR3 is CASSLAPGNEQFF. CDR3 DNA: TGCGCCAGCAGCTTGGCCCCCGGCAATGAGCAGTTCTTC. Based on the CDR3 plus reference TRBV5-1 and TRBJ2-1, the full variable domain is KAGVTQTPRYLIKTRGQQVTLSCSPISGHRSVSWYQQTPGQGLQFLFEYFSETQRNKGNFPGRFSGRQFSNSRSEMNVSTLELGDSALYLCASSLAPGNEQFFGPGTRLTVL.

There are many counts of this clonotype. The V and J genes are TRBV12-3 or TRBV12-4 and TRBJ2-3, with no clear D. The CDR3 is 16 amino acids. The V gene lost 6 bases and the J gene lost 0 bases, with 16 bases spanning the gap. Here the CDR3 reads CASSPDRFSSTDTQYF. In nucleotides, the CDR3 is TGTGCCAGCAGCCCGGACCGATTTTCTAGCACAGATACGCAGTATTTT.